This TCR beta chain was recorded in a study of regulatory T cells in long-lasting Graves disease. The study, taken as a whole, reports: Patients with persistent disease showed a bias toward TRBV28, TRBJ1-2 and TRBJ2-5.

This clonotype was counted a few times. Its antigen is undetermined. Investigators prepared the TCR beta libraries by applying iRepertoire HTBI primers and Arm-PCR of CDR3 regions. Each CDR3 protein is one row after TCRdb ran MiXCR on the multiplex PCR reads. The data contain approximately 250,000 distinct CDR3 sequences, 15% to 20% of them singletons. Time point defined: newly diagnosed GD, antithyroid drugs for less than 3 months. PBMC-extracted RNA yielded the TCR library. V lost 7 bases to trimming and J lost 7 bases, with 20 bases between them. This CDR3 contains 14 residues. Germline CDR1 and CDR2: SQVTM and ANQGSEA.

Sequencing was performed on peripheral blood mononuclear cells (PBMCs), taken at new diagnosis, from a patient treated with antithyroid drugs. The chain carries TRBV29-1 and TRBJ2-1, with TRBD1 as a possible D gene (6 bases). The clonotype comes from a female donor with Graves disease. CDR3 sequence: CSARPGQARNEQFF. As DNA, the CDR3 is TGCAGCGCCAGACCGGGACAAGCCCGGAATGAGCAGTTCTTC.